Each of the 27 T cell receptor beta chains below was sequenced from the same sample in a study of long-term antiretroviral therapy in people with HIV (dated by TCRdb to between 2021 and 2024). The immunoSEQ hsTCRB v3.0 assay was used at survey level resolution to sequence the TRB variable region. This is the immuneACCESS table as TCRdb keeps it, with only in-frame sequences that have V and J called. A part of the clones is gone; compared with another copy, unresolved V genes explain less than half, and the rest is unexplained. Recorded for this sample are 15,000 or so clones; about 86% of them occurred a single time. The biggest ten clones account for roughly 15% of the sample. This material consisted of unsorted PBMCs, taken 2.3 years before starting antiretroviral therapy. These receptors came from a woman in her thirties with HIV.

V and J are TRBV27 and TRBJ1-5; 12 bases map to TRBD1. The ends lost 6 bases at V and 9 bases at J; junction bases unmatched: 6. Germline values: CDR1 MNHEY, CDR2 SMNVEV (reference sequence). The CDR3 extends over 14 amino acids. The CDR3 is CASRPGQGATPQHF. CDR3 bases: TGTGCCAGCAGACCGGGACAGGGGGCGACGCCCCAGCATTTT.

This clone was observed a single time. J is TRBJ1-2 and V is TRBV7-9; D possibly corresponds to TRBD1 (5 bases). The length of the CDR3 is 15 residues. Germline CDR1 SEHNR, CDR2 FQNEAQ (reference sequence). The germline V and J ends were trimmed by 5 bases and 2 bases, with 15 bases remaining between them. CDR3 in DNA: TGTGCCAGCAGCCCGGCCGGGACGGCCAACTATGGCTACACCTTC. Translation: CASSPAGTANYGYTF.

The chain employs TRBV19 and TRBJ1-2; 9 bases are a match to TRBD1. This CDR3 comprises 15 residues. Germline trimming cut 3 bases from V and 7 bases from J; bases unmatched to any gene: 9. Germline V gives CDR1 LNHDA, CDR2 SQIVND (reference sequence). CDR3 protein: CASSIQGQGSGGYTF. DNA of the CDR3: TGTGCCAGTAGTATTCAGGGACAGGGATCAGGTGGCTACACCTTC.

This clone was picked up one time. V usage is TRBV5-1 and J usage is TRBJ1-1; D might be TRBD1 (5 bases). V was shortened by 3 bases and J by 6 bases, with 24 bases between the two germline ends. The CDR3 is made up of 17 amino acids. Germline V gene sequence: CDR1 SGHRS, CDR2 YFSETQ. CDR3 coding DNA: TGCGCCAGCAGCTCATCATTGGTCTCCGGCGGGGCGGCTGAAGCTTTCTTT. Translating gives CASSSSLVSGGAAEAFF.

V and J are TRBV27 and TRBJ2-7; D might be TRBD1 or TRBD2, each matching 5 bases. This CDR3 is 13 amino acids long. V was trimmed by 6 bases and J by 0 bases, leaving 9 bases between them. CDR1 is MNHEY and CDR2 is SMNVEV in the germline V gene (reference sequence). The CDR3 sequence is CASREDISYEQYF. CDR3 in DNA: TGTGCCAGCAGGGAGGACATCTCCTACGAGCAGTACTTC.

This chain uses TRBV5-1 with TRBJ2-7; D is perhaps TRBD1 (6 bases). This CDR3 contains 15 residues. Between the trimmed V and J ends, which lost 0 bases and 1 base, there was a span of 11 bases. Germline V gene sequence: CDR1 SGHRS, CDR2 YFSETQ. CDR3 nucleotides: TGCGCCAGCAGCTTGGACAGGGTAGTATCCTACGAGCAGTACTTC. This codes for CASSLDRVVSYEQYF.

V gene TRBV18 combines with J gene TRBJ1-2; D remains unclear. This CDR3 contains 11 residues. Trimming cost V 3 bases and J 7 bases, with 6 bases left between them. From germline, CDR1 is KGHSH and CDR2 LQKENI. The chain's CDR3 is CASSPVVGYTF. The CDR3 nucleotides read TGTGCCAGCTCACCCGTGGTTGGCTACACCTTC.

This chain links TRBV6-6 with TRBJ1-5; possibly TRBD1 for D (6 bases). The germline gives CDR1 MNHNY, CDR2 SVGAGI (reference sequence). Trimming removed 6 bases from V and 5 bases from J, with 20 bases in between. The CDR3 runs 16 residues. CDR3 in amino acids: CASSSHKRGGDQPQHF. The CDR3 region has the DNA TGTGCCAGCAGCTCCCACAAAAGGGGGGGTGATCAGCCCCAGCATTTT.

The CDR3 reads CASGPPDTDTQYF. DNA of the CDR3: TGTGCTTCGGGACCCCCCGACACAGATACGCAGTATTTT. This chain connects TRBV7-9 to TRBJ2-3, with D perhaps matching TRBD1 or TRBD2 (5 bases each). Germline loops: CDR1 SEHNR, CDR2 FQNEAQ (reference sequence). The CDR3 is 13 residues long.

V and J are TRBV6-1 and TRBJ1-3, with D unresolved. CDR1 is MNHNS and CDR2 is SASEGT in the germline V gene. CDR3 length: 14 amino acids. The V end lost 5 bases, the J end lost 0 bases, and 8 bases lay between the germline ends. CDR3 bases: TGTGCCAGCAGTTCTGCCTACTCTGGAAACACCATATATTTT. This translates into CASSSAYSGNTIYF.

A single count supports this clone. The V call is TRBV19, the J call TRBJ2-7, with TRBD1 matching 9 bases. The CDR3 is 14 residues long. CDR1 and CDR2 (germline): LNHDA, SQIVND (reference sequence). V dropped 5 bases and J dropped 6; count of bases not matched to a gene: 8. The CDR3 region has the DNA TGTGCCAGTAGTTCCGCCGGGACAGGGTTCGAGCAGTACTTC. It codes for CASSSAGTGFEQYF.

The chain has TRBV19 and TRBJ1-5; D is possibly TRBD1 (5 bases). Germline CDR1 LNHDA, CDR2 SQIVND (reference sequence). The V gene lost 7 bases and the J gene lost 3 bases, with 19 bases spanning the gap. The CDR3 has 16 amino acids. Here the CDR3 DNA reads TGTGCCAGTACACGCTCAGGGAGAGGGCACAATCAGCCCCAGCATTTT. Protein sequence: CASTRSGRGHNQPQHF.

Turning to this clone: This sample also contains other DNA sequences that code for the same CDR3. V is TRBV7-2 and J is TRBJ2-5, with 10 bases fitting TRBD1. The germline gives CDR1 SGHTA, CDR2 FQGNSA. Trimming cost V 3 bases and J 5 bases; bases outside gene matches: 6. The CDR3 is made up of 15 amino acids. This chain's CDR3 is CASSLRTGGAETQYF. The DNA of the CDR3 is TGTGCCAGCAGCTTGCGGACAGGGGGAGCGGAGACCCAGTACTTC.

The chain couples TRBV11-2 to TRBJ1-4; the D is unclear. V was shortened by 5 bases and J by 4 bases, with 14 bases between the two germline ends. The CDR3 totals 15 residues. Germline-derived CDR1 and CDR2 are SGHAT and FQNNGV. The CDR3 here is CASSLTKWGNEKLFF. CDR3 bases: TGTGCCAGCAGCCTAACGAAGTGGGGTAATGAAAAACTGTTTTTT.

The chain joins TRBV5-5 to TRBJ2-5; a weak D match, TRBD2 (6 bases). Per germline, CDR1 SGHKS and CDR2 YYEKEE (reference sequence). Between the trimmed V and J ends, which lost 2 bases and 5 bases, there was a span of 16 bases. The CDR3 has 15 residues. The CDR3 loop reads CASSLGGDREETQYF. The DNA of the CDR3 is TGTGCCAGCAGCTTAGGAGGAGATCGGGAGGAGACCCAGTACTTC.

This clone was seen more than once but under ten times. The chain recombines TRBV30 with TRBJ2-5; D ambiguous. The V gene's germline CDR1 is GTSNPN and CDR2 SVGIG (reference sequence). The CDR3 spans 13 residues. V was clipped by 1 base and J by 5 bases, with 11 bases between them. CDR3 amino acids: CAWSAFVRETQYF. The CDR3 coding sequence is TGTGCCTGGAGTGCCTTCGTCAGGGAGACCCAGTACTTC.

The gene calls are TRBV30 and TRBJ1-4; D perhaps matches TRBD1 (6 bases). Germline CDR1 reads GTSNPN; CDR2 reads SVGIG (reference sequence). With 8 bases removed from V and 4 bases from J, the gap between germline ends came to 14 bases. The CDR3 runs 13 residues. CDR3 coding DNA: TGTGCCCTCCAGGGACAACATAATGAAAAACTGTTTTTT. Amino acid sequence: CALQGQHNEKLFF.

This clone occurred a few times. The chain uses TRBV7-2 and TRBJ1-6; 9 bases match TRBD1. Germline V lookup: CDR1 SGHTA, CDR2 FQGNSA. This CDR3 is 15 amino acids long. J gave up 8 bases and V 3 bases, and 5 bases lay outside the gene matches. CDR3 coding DNA: TGTGCCAGCAGCTTGACGGGACAGGGCCATTCACCCCTCCACTTT. Encoded protein: CASSLTGQGHSPLHF.

The rearrangement links TRBV7-7 to TRBJ1-3; weak D call: TRBD1 (6 bases). Trimming removed 4 bases from V and 2 bases from J, with 9 bases in between. Germline V gene lookup returns CDR1 SSHAT and CDR2 FNYEAQ (reference sequence). The CDR3 length is 14 residues. The CDR3 DNA reads TGTGCCAGCAGCTCAGACAGGACTGGAAACACCATATATTTT. Amino acids: CASSSDRTGNTIYF.

V usage is TRBV7-9 and J usage is TRBJ1-1; 7 bases fit TRBD1. The CDR3 runs 13 residues. The V gene's germline CDR1 is SEHNR and CDR2 FQNEAQ (reference sequence). V gave up 5 bases and J gave up 4 bases; unmatched junction bases: 4. CDR3 in DNA: TGTGCCAGCAGCATGGCAGGGGGCACTGAAGCTTTCTTT. It yields the protein CASSMAGGTEAFF.

J is TRBJ2-2 and V is TRBV5-1; tentative D call: TRBD2 (5 bases). CDR1 is SGHRS and CDR2 is YFSETQ in the germline V gene. The CDR3 is made up of 15 amino acids. V was trimmed by 1 base and J by 1 base, leaving 8 bases between them. The CDR3 spells CASSLYEGNTGELFF. The CDR3 DNA is TGCGCCAGCAGCTTGTACGAGGGGAACACCGGGGAGCTGTTTTTT.

The chain couples TRBV27 to TRBJ1-5; 10 bases agree with TRBD1. Germline values: CDR1 MNHEY, CDR2 SMNVEV (reference sequence). CDR3 size: 18 residues. V lost 5 bases, J lost 0 bases, and 10 bases stayed unmatched. The CDR3 here is CASSRTGTGDFSNQPQHF. CDR3 DNA: TGTGCCAGCAGTCGGACCGGGACAGGGGATTTTAGCAATCAGCCCCAGCATTTT.

The chain has TRBV2 and TRBJ1-4, with TRBD1 matching 7 bases. V was clipped by 7 bases and J by 7 bases; unmatched bases: 9. CDR3 length: 14 residues. CDR1 SNHLY and CDR2 FYNNEI come from the germline V gene. Here the CDR3 DNA reads TGTGCCAGCACCGGTCAGGGGGGCGTTGAAAAACTGTTTTTT. It codes for CASTGQGGVEKLFF.

The J gene is TRBJ1-5, the V gene TRBV6-1; 7 bases line up with TRBD1. The CDR3 has 17 amino acids. After removal of 4 bases from V and 0 bases from J, the junction contained 9 bases not matched to a gene. CDR1 is MNHNS and CDR2 is SASEGT in the germline V gene. In DNA, the CDR3 is TGTGCCAGCAGTGGAATCAGGGGGAGGAATAGCAATCAGCCCCAGCATTTT. Translation: CASSGIRGRNSNQPQHF.

The genes are TRBV4-3 and TRBJ1-2, with D possibly being TRBD1 (5 bases). The CDR3 is 14 amino acids. Germline CDR1 and CDR2: LGHNA and YSLEER. The V gene lost 5 bases and the J gene lost 8 bases, with 18 bases spanning the gap. As DNA, the CDR3 is TGCGCCAGCAGCTACACACAGGCTGGCGGAGGCTACACCTTC. Protein product: CASSYTQAGGGYTF.

The genes are TRBV5-1 and TRBJ2-5; 12 nucleotides line up with TRBD2. Trimming cost V 0 bases and J 5 bases; bases outside gene matches: 8. Germline values: CDR1 SGHRS, CDR2 YFSETQ. CDR3 size: 17 residues. The CDR3 DNA sequence: TGCGCCAGCAGCTTGGGTGCTAGCGGGGGGGCCAGTGAGACCCAGTACTTC. Its translation: CASSLGASGGASETQYF.

V and J are TRBV6-6 and TRBJ1-2, with 9 nucleotides matching TRBD1. From germline, CDR1 is MNHNY and CDR2 SVGAGI (reference sequence). V trimming: 5 bases; J trimming: 6 bases; junction bases outside the gene matches: 7. This CDR3 has 14 residues. This CDR3 reads CASSKGTGKDGYTF. The CDR3 DNA reads TGTGCCAGCAGTAAAGGGACAGGGAAAGATGGCTACACCTTC.